Presented here are 7 T cell receptor beta chains from one specimen sequenced in a study of cytomegalovirus exposure and HLA in healthy donors. Primers included in the PCR were 60 Vbeta and 13 Jbeta primers. The repertoire was sequenced with immunoSEQ multiplex PCR; TCRdb's copy has only in-frame clones and lacks some. The table has approximately 180,000 clones, roughly 80% seen once. The sample consisted of PBMCs. Source of these receptors: a woman aged 18-30 years in good health and CMV-seronegative.

This rearrangement joins TRBV7-6 to TRBJ2-1; maybe TRBD2 (6 bases). Germline CDR1 SGHVS, CDR2 FNYEAQ. The CDR3 extends over 15 amino acids. With 0 bases removed from V and 7 bases from J, the gap between germline ends came to 13 bases. CDR3 in amino acids: CASSLAGWGVNEQFF. In nucleotides, the CDR3 is TGTGCCAGCAGCTTAGCAGGATGGGGGGTTAATGAGCAGTTCTTC.

This clone has only a few counts. V gene TRBV6-5 combines with J gene TRBJ1-1; TRBD1 might be the D (5 bases). The CDR3 has 14 residues. V was trimmed by 2 bases and J by 7 bases, leaving 14 bases between them. Germline CDR1 MNHEY, CDR2 SVGAGI. The CDR3 loop reads CASSYPPPRGEAFF. DNA of the CDR3: TGTGCCAGCAGTTACCCGCCACCTAGGGGTGAAGCTTTCTTT.

The chain is built from TRBV19 and TRBJ1-5; D possibly corresponds to TRBD1 (6 bases). This CDR3 contains 15 residues. The V end lost 4 bases, the J end lost 0 bases, and 10 bases lay between the germline ends. Germline V lookup: CDR1 LNHDA, CDR2 SQIVND (reference sequence). DNA of the CDR3: TGTGCCAGTAGTAATACAGGGTATAGCAATCAGCCCCAGCATTTT. This translates into CASSNTGYSNQPQHF.

The genes are TRBV19 and TRBJ2-6; tentatively, D is TRBD2 (6 bases). Germline V CDR1 and CDR2: LNHDA, SQIVND (reference sequence). V was trimmed by 6 bases and J by 0 bases, leaving 15 bases between them. The length of the CDR3 is 17 residues. CDR3 coding DNA: TGTGCCAGTAGCACCGGAGGGAGCAGCTCTGGGGCCAACGTCCTGACTTTC. Protein product: CASSTGGSSSGANVLTF.

This clone was found a few times. The chain joins TRBV19 to TRBJ2-4; no firm D call. V lost 3 bases and J lost 5, with 11 bases in between. The CDR3 is made up of 14 amino acids. Germline V gene data show CDR1 as LNHDA and CDR2 as SQIVND (reference sequence). The CDR3 sequence: CASSIPTQENIQYF. In DNA form, the CDR3 reads TGTGCCAGTAGTATCCCAACCCAGGAAAACATTCAGTACTTC.

This clone has more than one count but fewer than ten. The chain's CDR3 is CASSDSNRAEAFF. The DNA of the CDR3 is TGTGCCAGCAGTGACTCTAACAGGGCTGAAGCTTTCTTT. V usage is TRBV25-1 and J usage is TRBJ1-1, with a tentative D call TRBD1 (6 bases). This CDR3 spans 13 amino acids. Germline values: CDR1 MGHDK, CDR2 SYGVNS. Trimming pared 3 bases from V and 6 bases from J, leaving 11 bases between. Drawing the rest from reference TRBV25-1 and TRBJ1-1, the complete variable domain is EADIYQTPRYLVIGTGKKITLECSQTMGHDKMYWYQQDPGMELHLIHYSYGVNSTEKGDLSSESTVSRIRTEHFPLTLESARPSHTSQYLCASSDSNRAEAFFGQGTRLTVV.

The CDR3 sequence: CSVGTGFTDTQYF. CDR3 nucleotide sequence: TGCAGCGTTGGGACAGGGTTTACAGATACGCAGTATTTT. V is TRBV29-1 and J is TRBJ2-3; 8 nucleotides match TRBD1. The CDR3 covers 13 residues. Germline V gives CDR1 SQVTM, CDR2 ANQGSEA. With V trimmed by 4 bases and J by 3 bases, 3 bases remained unmatched.